The 26 T cell receptor beta chains below come from one sample, sequenced in a study of human T cells and chemical hapten exposure (dated by TCRdb to the early 2020s). The intended sense of this specimen's time point label: pre-sensitization, week 0. Reading the label with the study, this specimen's treatment or condition is: therapeutic diphenylcyclopropenone sensitization with weekly scalp DPC. Library preparation was by RACE. These reads were obtained on a NextSeq 500. The public reads were run again by TCRdb, first through fastp at Q25 and then through MiXCR, and only productive beta chains were kept. Under each unique CDR3 protein, matching rows form one entry showing the most common genes and DNA. The sample table lists fewer than 140,000 distinct CDR3 sequences, approximately 12% of them with a count of one. Of the sample, over 1.5% is held by the ten largest clones. The sample was whole blood, taken in connection with sensitization to the hapten diphenylcyclopropenone (DPC). Receptor source: a woman aged 50 to 65 with alopecia areata. Some clones in this sample may be carry-over from other donors' samples.

In its sample, this clonotype was seen a few times. The chain is built from TRBV5-1 and TRBJ2-1; 7 bases match TRBD1. The junction had 7 bases not matched to a gene; V was cut back by 6 bases and J by 1 base. The CDR3 is 15 amino acids. CDR1 and CDR2 from the germline V gene are SGHRS and YFSETQ. CDR3 DNA: TGCGCCAGCACTCTAGGGGGCGCATCCTACAATGAGCAGTTCTTC. Amino acids: CASTLGGASYNEQFF.

This rearrangement joins TRBV11-2 to TRBJ2-5; no clear D. CDR1 and CDR2 (germline): SGHAT, FQNNGV. The CDR3 loop spans 13 amino acids. Trimming shortened V by 4 bases and J by 3 bases, and 9 bases separated the two germline ends. This CDR3 is CASSSTDEETQYF. The DNA of the CDR3 is TGTGCCAGCAGCTCTACAGATGAAGAGACCCAGTACTTC.

The rearrangement uses TRBV5-1 and TRBJ2-3; 12 nucleotides line up with TRBD2. In germline, CDR1 is SGHRS, CDR2 YFSETQ. This CDR3 has 16 amino acids. V shed 3 bases and J 6 bases; nucleotides not matched to a gene: 8. CDR3 amino acids: CASSSASGRAPDTQYF. For the CDR3, the DNA is TGCGCCAGCAGCTCCGCTAGCGGGAGGGCCCCGGATACGCAGTATTTT.

This sequence joins TRBV12-3 or TRBV12-4 and TRBJ1-1; TRBD1 is a possible D gene (5 bases). V lost 7 bases and J 1 base, leaving 16 bases between the germline ends. CDR3 length equals 15 residues. CDR3 amino acids: CASKNWRQSNTEAFF. CDR3 DNA: TGTGCCAGCAAGAACTGGAGACAGTCGAACACTGAAGCTTTCTTT.

Only a few counts were recorded for this clonotype. CDR3 loop: CASSETGYAGYTF. CDR3 DNA: TGTGCCAGCAGTGAGACAGGGTATGCTGGCTACACCTTC. V gene TRBV25-1 combines with J gene TRBJ1-2, with 7 bases lining up with TRBD1. The trim removed 3 bases at V and 7 bases at J, leaving 5 bases unmatched. Germline V CDR1 and CDR2: MGHDK, SYGVNS. This CDR3 is built from 13 residues.

This clonotype has ten or more counts. The J gene is TRBJ2-2, the V gene TRBV27, with D uncertain. Germline V gene lookup returns CDR1 MNHEY and CDR2 SMNVEV (reference sequence). V lost 3 bases and J lost 4, with 9 bases in between. The CDR3 is 14 residues long. The CDR3 loop reads CASSFVAATGELFF. For the CDR3, the DNA is TGTGCCAGCAGTTTTGTAGCCGCCACCGGGGAGCTGTTTTTT.

This sequence joins TRBV21-1 and TRBJ1-2; the table gives TRBD1 as D, unverified against the DNA. TRBV21-1 is marked as a pseudogene. The CDR3 has 15 amino acids. This CDR3 is CASSKKGTPRYGYTF. In DNA, the CDR3 is TGTGCCAGCAGCAAGAAAGGGACACCTCGATATGGCTACACCTTC.

This clonotype was detected ten times or more. This sequence joins TRBV13 and TRBJ1-4; D possibly corresponds to TRBD1 (5 bases). The CDR3 runs to 13 residues. The germline V gene encodes CDR1 PRHDT and CDR2 FYEKMQ (reference sequence). Trimming stripped 1 base from V and 10 bases from J, with 10 bases between. The CDR3 DNA reads as TGTGCCAGCAGCTTAGACCAGGGAGGAAAACTGTTTTTT. Protein product: CASSLDQGGKLFF.

By share, this clonotype counts as medium-sized. J is TRBJ2-1 and V is TRBV7-8; D is undetermined. The CDR3 contains 13 residues. Germline V CDR1 and CDR2: SGHVS, FQNEAQ. Trimming cost V 3 bases and J 9 bases, with 12 bases left between them. The CDR3 reads CASSLVLSSEQFF. CDR3 coding DNA: TGTGCCAGCAGCTTGGTGCTGTCGAGTGAGCAGTTCTTC. The full variable domain, completed using reference TRBV7-8 and TRBJ2-1, is GAGVSQSPRYKVAKRGQDVALRCDPISGHVSLFWYQQALGQGPEFLTYFQNEAQLDKSGLPSDRFFAERPEGSVSTLKIQRTQQEDSAVYLCASSLVLSSEQFFGPGTRLTVL.

This clonotype was observed a few times. CDR3 protein: CSVEYGVDTQYF. CDR3 nucleotide sequence: TGCAGCGTTGAATACGGCGTAGATACGCAGTATTTT. This chain uses TRBV29-1 with TRBJ2-3; no firm D call. V lost 2 bases and J lost 5, with 8 bases in between. CDR3 length: 12 amino acids. Germline lookup yields CDR1 SQVTM and CDR2 ANQGSEA.

This clonotype was observed a handful of times. J is TRBJ2-7 and V is TRBV29-1, with D possibly TRBD1 on 6 matching bases. This CDR3 has 14 amino acids. CDR1 and CDR2 from the germline V gene are SQVTM and ANQGSEA. Trimming cost V 4 bases and J 3 bases, with 16 bases left between them. The CDR3 sequence: CSVGGQGKVYEQYF. DNA of the CDR3: TGCAGCGTTGGGGGTCAGGGGAAGGTCTACGAGCAGTACTTC.

In its sample, this clonotype was seen a few times. This sequence joins TRBV20-1 and TRBJ2-1; possible D gene TRBD2, 5 bases. Germline V gene lookup returns CDR1 DFQATT and CDR2 SNEGSKA (reference sequence). The V end was cut by 6 bases, the J end by 7 bases, with 13 bases between. There are 12 residues in the CDR3. The DNA for the CDR3 is TGCAGTGCCCGGGCCGGGGTTAATGAGCAGTTCTTC. Amino acid sequence: CSARAGVNEQFF.

V is TRBV29-1 and J is TRBJ1-2; D may be TRBD1 (6 bases). The CDR3 length is 13 residues. V lost 3 bases and J 0 bases, leaving 8 bases between the germline ends. Germline V gene sequence: CDR1 SQVTM, CDR2 ANQGSEA. CDR3 sequence reads: CSVEDRTNYGYTF. The CDR3 nucleotides read TGCAGCGTTGAGGACAGAACTAACTATGGCTACACCTTC.

This rearrangement joins TRBV7-8 to TRBJ1-1; no clear D. CDR3 length: 14 residues. Trimming took off 5 bases at V and 0 bases at J, with 10 bases between the two ends. Per the germline V gene, CDR1 is SGHVS and CDR2 is FQNEAQ. The CDR3 is CASSPSLLNTEAFF. The DNA for the CDR3 is TGTGCCAGCAGCCCCTCGCTCTTGAACACTGAAGCTTTCTTT.

The rearrangement links TRBV27 to TRBJ2-7; possibly TRBD1 for D (6 bases). Germline assignment: CDR1 MNHEY and CDR2 SMNVEV (reference sequence). This CDR3 region has 14 residues. V was trimmed by 7 bases and J by 6 bases, leaving 19 bases between them. The CDR3 here is CASTPSGVRSEQYF. CDR3 nucleotide sequence: TGTGCCAGCACCCCGTCAGGGGTAAGGAGCGAGCAGTACTTC.

This clonotype was counted only a few times. The chain has TRBV2 and TRBJ1-6, with D unclear. V lost 6 bases to trimming and J lost 7 bases, with 7 bases between them. The CDR3 is made up of 12 amino acids. Germline V CDR1 and CDR2: SNHLY, FYNNEI. This chain's CDR3 is CASSIQNSPLHF. Here the CDR3 DNA reads TGTGCCAGCAGCATACAGAATTCACCCCTCCACTTT.

CDR3 region: CASSPPGNTEAFF. The CDR3 region has the DNA TGTGCCAGCAGCCCACCAGGGAACACTGAAGCTTTCTTT. This chain connects TRBV11-2 to TRBJ1-1; D gene uncertain. This CDR3 contains 13 residues. The germline V and J ends were trimmed by 5 bases and 1 base, with 8 bases remaining between them. Germline assignment: CDR1 SGHAT and CDR2 FQNNGV.

This chain links TRBV18 with TRBJ1-4; unclear D gene. Trimming shortened V by 3 bases and J by 8 bases, and 10 bases separated the two germline ends. The CDR3 is made up of 13 amino acids. From germline, CDR1 is KGHSH and CDR2 LQKENI. CDR3 residues: CASSPPGREKLFF. The CDR3 DNA follows: TGTGCCAGCTCACCGCCGGGGAGGGAAAAACTGTTTTTT.

This clonotype showed up just a few times. This sequence joins TRBV11-2 and TRBJ2-7; the D is unclear. Germline V CDR1 and CDR2: SGHAT, FQNNGV. The CDR3 consists of 13 residues. V lost 5 bases to trimming and J lost 1 base, with 9 bases between them. DNA of the CDR3: TGTGCCAGCAGCACCAGTCTTTCCTACGAGCAGTACTTC. This encodes CASSTSLSYEQYF.

The chain is built from TRBV6-5 and TRBJ2-2, with 8 bases fitting TRBD2. The CDR3 length is 16 residues. V lost 0 bases to trimming and J lost 3 bases; unmatched junction nucleotides: 3. Germline V gene sequence: CDR1 MNHEY, CDR2 SVGAGI. The CDR3 coding sequence is TGTGCCAGCAGTTACTCGGGGACTAGTTACACCGGGGAGCTGTTTTTT. It yields the protein CASSYSGTSYTGELFF.

The genes are TRBV20-1 and TRBJ2-6; a weak D match, TRBD1 (5 bases). V was shortened by 0 bases and J by 4 bases, with 16 bases between the two germline ends. This CDR3 comprises 17 residues. Germline CDR1 reads DFQATT; CDR2 reads SNEGSKA (reference sequence). CDR3 loop: CSARDLRGSSGANVLTF. Here the CDR3 DNA reads TGCAGTGCTAGAGATTTAAGGGGCTCTTCCGGGGCCAACGTCCTGACTTTC.

This clonotype was detected only a few times. The chain recombines TRBV12-3 or TRBV12-4 with TRBJ2-7; possibly TRBD2 for D (6 bases). Trimming took off 3 bases at V and 3 bases at J, with 15 bases between the two ends. This CDR3 is built from 15 residues. CDR3 in DNA: TGTGCCAGCAGTTTGTCCTCGGGGGTCTACTACGAGCAGTACTTC. Encoded protein: CASSLSSGVYYEQYF.

The sample holds a few counts of this clonotype. This sequence joins TRBV9 and TRBJ2-7; TRBD2 matches 7 bases. Germline V gives CDR1 SGDLS, CDR2 YYNGEE. This CDR3 spans 17 amino acids. V shed 0 bases and J 0 bases; nucleotides not matched to a gene: 9. The CDR3: CASSVGTSAYSSYEQYF. CDR3 DNA: TGTGCCAGCAGCGTAGGAACTAGCGCCTATAGCTCCTACGAGCAGTACTTC. Supplemented by reference TRBV9 and TRBJ2-7, the full variable domain reads DSGVTQTPKHLITATGQRVTLRCSPRSGDLSVYWYQQSLDQGLQFLIQYYNGEERAKGNILERFSAQQFPDLHSELNLSSLELGDSALYFCASSVGTSAYSSYEQYFGPGTRLTVT.

This clonotype was picked up a small number of times. The chain's CDR3 is CATKRQGFEAFF. The CDR3 coding sequence is TGTGCCACCAAGAGACAGGGCTTTGAAGCTTTCTTT. J is TRBJ1-1 and V is TRBV15; 7 nucleotides align to TRBD1. The CDR3 is 12 residues long. Germline CDR1 is LNHNV and CDR2 is YYDKDF (reference sequence). V trimming: 7 bases; J trimming: 7 bases; junction bases outside the gene matches: 6.

In its sample, this clonotype was seen a few times. The CDR3 DNA is TGTGCCAGCAGCTTAGTTTGGGCTCGGGCTTCACCCCTCCACTTT. Translating it yields CASSLVWARASPLHF. The genes are TRBV7-2 and TRBJ1-6, with D unresolved. The CDR3 loop spans 15 amino acids. Germline assignment: CDR1 SGHTA and CDR2 FQGNSA. Trimming took 1 base from V and 9 from J, leaving 13 bases between them.

About this clonotype: Being one base from a much bigger clone, this may be a read error. V is TRBV4-1 and J is TRBJ1-5, with D hard to call. Germline V lookup: CDR1 MGHRA, CDR2 YSYEKL. With 3 bases removed from V and 3 bases from J, the gap between germline ends came to 9 bases. This CDR3 is 14 amino acids long. The CDR3 region has the DNA TGCGCCAGCAGCCATTTGGGTATCAATCAGCCCCAGCATTTT. Amino acid sequence: CASSHLGINQPQHF.